The 9 T cell receptor beta chains in this list originate from one sample, sequenced in a study of molecular identifiers for immune sequencing clone quantification. MiXCR, applied by TCRdb to the PCR reads, yields one record per CDR3 protein. The sample includes about 640,000 distinct CDR3 sequences, about 20% of them seen just once. Material: naive CD8+ T cells from blood, with Jurkat cell RNA spiked in. Sample subset: FACS-sorted CD8+CD4-CCR7+CD45RA+ naive T cells. The source is a human donor in good health. Some libraries in this study had Jurkat cell RNA spiked in.

The sample holds many counts of this clonotype. V and J are TRBV7-8 and TRBJ2-3; 8 bases are a match to TRBD1. Germline assignment: CDR1 SGHVS and CDR2 FQNEAQ. Trimming removed 5 bases from V and 4 bases from J; junction bases left unmatched: 14. This CDR3 region has 17 residues. The CDR3 DNA reads TGTGCCAGCAGCCCCACCGGACAGGGAGGTTGGGCAGATACGCAGTATTTT. It encodes CASSPTGQGGWADTQYF.

There are many counts of this clonotype. This sequence joins TRBV7-6 and TRBJ1-1; D is possibly TRBD1 (5 bases). V shed 1 base and J shed 1 base, with 13 bases lying between them. Germline CDR1 and CDR2: SGHVS and FNYEAQ. This CDR3 spans 16 amino acids. The CDR3 spells CASSLELGLPNTEAFF. As DNA, the CDR3 is TGTGCCAGCAGCTTAGAACTGGGGCTTCCGAACACTGAAGCTTTCTTT. The full variable domain, with the rest looked up from reference TRBV7-6 and TRBJ1-1, is GAGVSQSPRYKVTKRGQDVALRCDPISGHVSLYWYRQALGQGPEFLTYFNYEAQQDKSGLPNDRFSAERPEGSISTLTIQRTEQRDSAMYRCASSLELGLPNTEAFFGQGTRLTVV.

This clonotype has more than one count but fewer than ten. The CDR3 DNA sequence: TGCAGCATCAGGACTAGCGCCTACAATGAGCAGTTCTTC. This encodes CSIRTSAYNEQFF. The rearrangement uses TRBV29-1 and TRBJ2-1, with 9 bases aligning to TRBD2. J lost 2 bases, V lost 8 bases, and 4 bases had no gene match. In germline, CDR1 is SQVTM, CDR2 ANQGSEA. The CDR3 runs to 13 residues.

Only a few counts were recorded for this clonotype. The chain joins TRBV7-8 to TRBJ2-2; 13 nucleotides agree with TRBD2. Trimming at V came to 5 bases and at J to 4 bases, leaving 4 bases not matched to a gene. The germline V gene has CDR1 SGHVS and CDR2 FQNEAQ. The CDR3 totals 16 residues. CDR3 sequence: CASSIRLAGGTGELFF. The CDR3 DNA reads as TGTGCCAGCAGCATAAGACTAGCGGGGGGCACCGGGGAGCTGTTTTTT.

The chain has TRBV15 and TRBJ2-1; TRBD1 agrees at 9 bases. Germline CDR1 reads LNHNV; CDR2 reads YYDKDF (reference sequence). The CDR3 totals 15 residues. Unmatched junction bases numbered 5, after V lost 5 bases and J lost 3 bases. The CDR3 spells CATSFHRGLYNEQFF. Here the CDR3 DNA reads TGTGCCACCAGCTTCCACAGGGGGCTCTACAATGAGCAGTTCTTC.

This clonotype has just a few counts. A much larger clone differs by one base, so this may be a read error. V usage is TRBV4-1 and J usage is TRBJ1-5; the D gene is possibly TRBD1 (5 bases). Trimming stripped 9 bases from V and 0 bases from J, with 15 bases between. Germline assignment: CDR1 MGHRA and CDR2 YSYEKL. The CDR3 totals 15 residues. CDR3 residues: CASRGRDISNQPQHF. The CDR3 DNA reads as TGCGCCAGTCGAGGCAGGGATATTAGCAATCAGCCCCAGCATTTT.

Comments on this clonotype: A read error may explain this, as a much larger clone is one base away. The rearrangement joins TRBV5-4 to TRBJ2-7, with 9 bases fitting TRBD1. Per germline, CDR1 SGHNT and CDR2 YYREEE (reference sequence). V lost 4 bases and J lost 5; bases outside the gene matches: 10. This CDR3 spans 15 amino acids. DNA of the CDR3: TGTGCCAGCAGCCCTTCGGGACAGGGCTGGAACGAGCAGTACTTC. The encoded protein is CASSPSGQGWNEQYF.

Many counts were recorded for this clonotype. The chain carries TRBV5-1 and TRBJ2-7, with 7 bases aligning to TRBD1. Unmatched junction bases numbered 6, after V lost 1 base and J lost 2 bases. CDR1 SGHRS and CDR2 YFSETQ come from the germline V gene. The CDR3 runs to 15 residues. The CDR3 region has the DNA TGCGCCAGCAGCTTGCTACCGGGACAGACCTACGAGCAGTACTTC. Translated, it gives CASSLLPGQTYEQYF.

There are a few counts of this clonotype. The chain joins TRBV6-1 to TRBJ1-2, with a weak D call TRBD1 (6 bases). The germline V gene has CDR1 MNHNS and CDR2 SASEGT. CDR3 size: 14 residues. The V gene lost 3 bases and the J gene lost 7 bases, with 15 bases spanning the gap. CDR3 loop: CASSEVGGGAGYTF. In DNA, the CDR3 is TGTGCCAGCAGTGAGGTTGGAGGGGGAGCTGGCTACACCTTC.